One and the same sample provided the 29 T cell receptor beta chains below, sequenced in a study of Ad26.COV2.S vaccination and SARS-CoV-2 variants. The repertoire was sequenced with immunoSEQ multiplex PCR; TCRdb's copy has only in-frame clones and lacks some. The sample has 180,000 or so clones, roughly 85% seen once. The sequenced sample was peripheral blood, obtained after recovery from COVID-19. These receptor sequences come from a human donor who had recovered from COVID-19.

This clone was found once. The chain links TRBV5-5 to TRBJ2-1; D is undetermined. Trimming shortened V by 3 bases and J by 3 bases, and 16 bases separated the two germline ends. Germline V gene lookup returns CDR1 SGHKS and CDR2 YYEKEE (reference sequence). The CDR3 length is 16 residues. The CDR3 DNA reads TGTGCCAGCAGCTCCGGGTTCCGGGCCAACTACAATGAGCAGTTCTTC. Translation gives CASSSGFRANYNEQFF.

The chain employs TRBV19 and TRBJ1-2, with D possibly matching TRBD1 (5 bases). Between the trimmed V and J ends, which lost 2 bases and 4 bases, there was a span of 17 bases. The CDR3 spans 16 residues. Germline assignment: CDR1 LNHDA and CDR2 SQIVND (reference sequence). The CDR3 protein is CASSINPHGDSYGYTF. Here the CDR3 DNA reads TGTGCCAGTAGTATAAACCCCCACGGGGACTCCTATGGCTACACCTTC.

This clone was detected once. The rearrangement links TRBV6-5 to TRBJ1-3; the D is unclear. The germline V gene has CDR1 MNHEY and CDR2 SVGAGI. The CDR3 length is 13 residues. The V end lost 6 bases, the J end lost 0 bases, and 6 bases lay between the germline ends. The CDR3 here is CASRIPSGNTIYF. The CDR3 nucleotides read TGTGCCAGCAGGATACCCTCTGGAAACACCATATATTTT.

The V call is TRBV6-5, the J call TRBJ2-1; D is perhaps TRBD2 (6 bases). Germline V lookup: CDR1 MNHEY, CDR2 SVGAGI. Trimming left V 5 bases short and J 4 bases short, with 12 bases between. This CDR3 is 14 amino acids long. The CDR3, as DNA: TGTGCCAGCAGTCTTAGCGGAGGTTACAATGAGCAGTTCTTC. This translates into CASSLSGGYNEQFF.

The V and J genes are TRBV2 and TRBJ2-7; D possibly corresponds to TRBD2 (6 bases). Germline assignment: CDR1 SNHLY and CDR2 FYNNEI. CDR3 length equals 10 residues. V was trimmed by 11 bases and J by 5 bases, leaving 10 bases between them. In DNA form, the CDR3 reads TGTGCCGGGGGGATCCACGAGCAGTACTTC. This sequence encodes CAGGIHEQYF.

The chain carries TRBV6-5 and TRBJ1-1; possibly TRBD1 for D (6 bases). Trimming removed 6 bases from V and 10 bases from J, with 15 bases in between. CDR3 length equals 12 residues. The germline gives CDR1 MNHEY, CDR2 SVGAGI. CDR3 sequence (DNA): TGTGCCAGCAGCTCACGGGGGGGGCGAGCTTTCTTT. Translation gives CASSSRGGRAFF.

This clone showed up just once. The chain couples TRBV4-2 to TRBJ2-2; 14 bases align to TRBD2. The CDR3 contains 17 residues. Per the germline V gene, CDR1 is LGHNA and CDR2 is YNFKEQ. Trimming removed 8 bases from V and 7 bases from J; junction bases left unmatched: 12. DNA for the CDR3: TGTGCCAGCGGAGGGGGGACTAGCGGGAGCTCGGGCGGGGAGCTGTTTTTT. Protein: CASGGGTSGSSGGELFF.

The J gene is TRBJ1-5, the V gene TRBV6-6; 7 nucleotides agree with TRBD1. The trim removed 6 bases at V and 6 bases at J, leaving 5 bases unmatched. There are 13 residues in the CDR3. CDR1 and CDR2 from the germline V gene are MNHNY and SVGAGI (reference sequence). The CDR3 here is CASSPGTVQPQHF. The CDR3 DNA follows: TGTGCCAGCAGCCCTGGGACAGTTCAGCCCCAGCATTTT.

This clone has more than one count but fewer than ten. The V call is TRBV7-3, the J call TRBJ2-7, with 10 bases matching TRBD2. The V gene's germline CDR1 is SGHTA and CDR2 FQGTGA. The V and J ends lost 5 bases and 5 bases, in that order; junction bases with no gene match: 9. The CDR3 loop spans 15 amino acids. CDR3 in DNA: TGTGCCAGCAGCCTAGGGGGGACTAGCGTTGACGAGCAGTACTTC. It is translated as CASSLGGTSVDEQYF. The complete variable domain, with remaining parts taken from reference TRBV7-3 and TRBJ2-7, reads GAGVSQTPSNKVTEKGKYVELRCDPISGHTALYWYRQSLGQGPEFLIYFQGTGAADDSGLPNDRFFAVRPEGSVSTLKIQRTERGDSAVYLCASSLGGTSVDEQYFGPGTRLTVT.

The CDR3 sequence: CASSRTSGGEEQFF. CDR3 nucleotide sequence: TGTGCCAGCAGCAGGACTAGCGGGGGGGAGGAGCAGTTCTTC. V usage is TRBV5-4 and J usage is TRBJ2-1, with 15 positions matching TRBD2. This CDR3 region has 14 residues. Per the germline V gene, CDR1 is SGHNT and CDR2 is YYREEE (reference sequence). The V and J ends lost 4 bases and 10 bases, in that order; junction bases with no gene match: 3.

The chain uses TRBV7-6 and TRBJ2-2; D is perhaps TRBD1 (5 bases). CDR3 length equals 13 residues. V gave up 6 bases and J gave up 1 base, with 6 bases separating them. In germline, CDR1 is SGHVS, CDR2 FNYEAQ. CDR3: CASRGQNTGELFF. CDR3 DNA sequence: TGTGCCAGCAGAGGACAGAACACCGGGGAGCTGTTTTTT.

The chain has TRBV7-3 and TRBJ2-1, with D unclear. Germline loops: CDR1 SGHTA, CDR2 FQGTGA. The V and J ends lost 2 bases and 0 bases respectively, with 8 bases between them. CDR3 length: 15 residues. CDR3 region: CASSLAVSSYNEQFF. CDR3 DNA: TGTGCCAGCAGCTTAGCGGTTAGCTCCTACAATGAGCAGTTCTTC.

The rearrangement links TRBV7-2 to TRBJ1-2, with D possibly matching TRBD1 (5 bases). There are 13 residues in the CDR3. Trimming took off 6 bases at V and 2 bases at J, with 10 bases between the two ends. Germline V gene data show CDR1 as SGHTA and CDR2 as FQGNSA. In DNA, the CDR3 is TGTGCCAGCAGTCCGGACAAGAACTATGGCTACACCTTC. Its protein product is CASSPDKNYGYTF.

The CDR3 region is CASKEENTGELFF. In DNA, the CDR3 is TGTGCCAGCAAAGAGGAGAACACCGGGGAGCTGTTTTTT. This rearrangement joins TRBV28 to TRBJ2-2; D unresolved. V was cut by 7 bases and J by 1 base, with 7 bases left in between. Per the germline V gene, CDR1 is MDHEN and CDR2 is SYDVKM. This CDR3 comprises 13 residues.

The chain recombines TRBV5-1 with TRBJ1-1; D call uncertain. The germline V gene has CDR1 SGHRS and CDR2 YFSETQ. The CDR3 is 12 amino acids. Trimming took 7 bases from V and 3 from J, leaving 10 bases between them. The CDR3 here is CASGVGDTEAFF. The CDR3, as DNA: TGCGCCAGCGGAGTAGGAGACACTGAAGCTTTCTTT.

This chain connects TRBV4-1 to TRBJ2-7; D perhaps matches TRBD1 (5 bases). Germline V gene sequence: CDR1 MGHRA, CDR2 YSYEKL. CDR3 size: 16 residues. V shed 0 bases and J shed 0 bases, with 12 bases lying between them. The CDR3 sequence: CASSQDPQGASYEQYF. The CDR3, as DNA: TGCGCCAGCAGCCAAGATCCCCAGGGCGCCTCCTACGAGCAGTACTTC.

This chain links TRBV5-1 with TRBJ1-1, with D tentatively TRBD1 (5 bases). CDR1 SGHRS and CDR2 YFSETQ come from the germline V gene. Trimming took off 0 bases at V and 2 bases at J, with 11 bases between the two ends. The CDR3 has 15 amino acids. The CDR3 sequence is CASSLVAGVNTEAFF. CDR3 bases: TGCGCCAGCAGCTTGGTGGCGGGGGTCAACACTGAAGCTTTCTTT.

This clone was observed a few times. The chain uses TRBV5-1 and TRBJ1-6; a possible D gene is TRBD1 (5 bases). CDR1 is SGHRS and CDR2 is YFSETQ in the germline V gene. V was pared by 0 bases and J by 8 bases, with 12 bases between. The CDR3 has 15 amino acids. DNA for the CDR3: TGCGCCAGCAGCTTGGCAGGGAGGTTGGATTCACCCCTCCACTTT. It specifies CASSLAGRLDSPLHF.

The V call is TRBV5-1, the J call TRBJ2-5; 10 bases line up with TRBD1. The germline gives CDR1 SGHRS, CDR2 YFSETQ. This CDR3 contains 15 residues. Losses at the gene ends were 5 bases for V and 5 bases for J; bases not matched to a gene: 9. The CDR3 bases are TGCGCCAGCAGACTCCAGACAGGGGGCTGGGAGACCCAGTACTTC. It encodes CASRLQTGGWETQYF.

V is TRBV4-1 and J is TRBJ2-1; TRBD2 matches at 11 bases. CDR1 is MGHRA, CDR2 YSYEKL, per germline. The CDR3 spans 16 residues. V lost 4 bases, J lost 7 bases, and 9 bases stayed unmatched. CDR3 sequence (DNA): TGCGCCAGCAGCCCCCGTAGCGGGGGGGCCCCAAATGAGCAGTTCTTC. This codes for CASSPRSGGAPNEQFF.

The chain employs TRBV5-1 and TRBJ1-2; 7 bases are a match to TRBD1. Germline trimming cut 3 bases from V and 5 bases from J; bases unmatched to any gene: 10. The CDR3 is 15 residues long. Germline V gives CDR1 SGHRS, CDR2 YFSETQ. CDR3 DNA: TGCGCCAGCAGCTCCCCCGGACAGGTGGGATATGGCTACACCTTC. It specifies CASSSPGQVGYGYTF.

Worth noting for this clone: This same CDR3 is encoded by further DNA sequences in the sample. The chain uses TRBV28 and TRBJ2-1; D gene ambiguous. This CDR3 contains 11 residues. V was trimmed by 2 bases and J by 9 bases, leaving 5 bases between them. CDR1 and CDR2 from the germline V gene are MDHEN and SYDVKM. This CDR3 reads CASSLEGEQFF. The CDR3 nucleotides read TGTGCCAGCAGTTTAGAAGGTGAGCAGTTCTTC.

In this sample, this clone turned up once. J is TRBJ1-6 and V is TRBV27; 7 nucleotides align to TRBD1. The CDR3 length is 16 residues. V trimming: 6 bases; J trimming: 8 bases; junction bases outside the gene matches: 13. CDR1 MNHEY and CDR2 SMNVEV come from the germline V gene (reference sequence). The CDR3 sequence is CASSRQGDYGDSPLHF. CDR3 nucleotides: TGTGCCAGCAGCCGACAGGGAGACTACGGCGATTCACCCCTCCACTTT.

V usage is TRBV7-9 and J usage is TRBJ2-1, with D unclear. This CDR3 region has 11 residues. Germline lookup yields CDR1 SEHNR and CDR2 FQNEAQ (reference sequence). Trimming removed 5 bases from V and 12 bases from J, with 11 bases in between. The chain's CDR3 is CASSPPGGQFF. The CDR3 region has the DNA TGTGCCAGCAGCCCACCGGGTGGGCAGTTCTTC.

The CDR3 sequence is CASSYSGQGYYEQYF. The CDR3 region has the DNA TGTGCCAGCAGTTACTCGGGACAGGGGTACTACGAGCAGTACTTC. This chain joins TRBV6-5 and TRBJ2-7; TRBD1 matches at 10 bases. Unmatched junction bases numbered 2, after V lost 0 bases and J lost 3 bases. Germline V gives CDR1 MNHEY, CDR2 SVGAGI. The CDR3 is 15 amino acids.

The rearrangement links TRBV6-5 to TRBJ1-1; the match to TRBD1 covers 7 bases. CDR3 length: 14 residues. Per germline, CDR1 MNHEY and CDR2 SVGAGI. The V segment lost 5 bases and the J segment 0 bases; nucleotides outside the gene matches: 3. CDR3 DNA sequence: TGTGCCAGCAGTATGGGACAGCTGAACACTGAAGCTTTCTTT. Amino acid sequence: CASSMGQLNTEAFF.

The chain recombines TRBV11-2 with TRBJ2-7; unclear D gene. The CDR3 consists of 14 residues. Between the trimmed V and J ends, which lost 1 base and 4 bases, there was a span of 11 bases. CDR1 is SGHAT, CDR2 FQNNGV, per germline. CDR3 residues: CASSLGAWNYEQYF. The CDR3 nucleotides are TGTGCCAGCAGCTTAGGGGCTTGGAATTACGAGCAGTACTTC.

This chain's CDR3 is CASSRTSGSRSEQFF. In DNA form, the CDR3 reads TGTGCCAGCAGCCGTACTAGCGGGAGTAGGAGTGAGCAGTTCTTC. This chain links TRBV11-2 with TRBJ2-1, with 11 bases aligning to TRBD2. Germline V lookup: CDR1 SGHAT, CDR2 FQNNGV. V shed 5 bases and J 9 bases; nucleotides not matched to a gene: 9. This CDR3 contains 15 residues. The complete variable domain, with remaining parts taken from reference TRBV11-2 and TRBJ2-1, reads EAGVAQSPRYKIIEKRQSVAFWCNPISGHATLYWYQQILGQGPKLLIQFQNNGVVDDSQLPKDRFSAERLKGVDSTLKIQPAKLEDSAVYLCASSRTSGSRSEQFFGPGTRLTVL.

The chain uses TRBV6-6 and TRBJ1-5, with 7 bases identical to TRBD1. The CDR3 contains 16 residues. Germline values: CDR1 MNHNY, CDR2 SVGAGI (reference sequence). V was pared by 7 bases and J by 0 bases, with 9 bases of the junction left unmatched. The DNA for the CDR3 is TGTGCCAGCATCCAGGGGGGTGTTTATAGCAATCAGCCCCAGCATTTT. This translates into CASIQGGVYSNQPQHF.